These 17 T cell receptor beta chains originate from one sample sequenced in a study of T cells after yellow fever vaccination. Each CDR3 protein gets one entry after TCRdb re-called the 5' RACE reads with MiXCR. The table includes about 400,000 distinct CDR3 sequences, 6% to 8% detected once. The specimen was PBMCs, collected 5 days after the yellow fever booster vaccination. These receptors came from a man under 40 who received the YFV17D yellow fever vaccine.

This clonotype was detected ten times or more. This chain joins TRBV7-2 and TRBJ1-6, with no clear D. The V and J ends lost 4 bases and 10 bases respectively, with 14 bases between them. There are 14 residues in the CDR3. CDR1 SGHTA and CDR2 FQGNSA come from the germline V gene. In nucleotides, the CDR3 is TGTGCCAGCAGCTCCGCTGGTGGTGGGTCACCCCTCCACTTT. Translated, it gives CASSSAGGGSPLHF.

The chain is built from TRBV5-1 and TRBJ2-7; D is uncertain. V was clipped by 4 bases and J by 0 bases, with 20 bases between them. The CDR3 is 17 amino acids. Per the germline V gene, CDR1 is SGHRS and CDR2 is YFSETQ. The CDR3 DNA follows: TGCGCCAGCAGCCCGTGGACGTCGGCGTACTCCTCCTACGAGCAGTACTTC. This translates into CASSPWTSAYSSYEQYF.

The chain combines TRBV7-9 with TRBJ2-7; 10 nucleotides align to TRBD1. The germline gives CDR1 SEHNR, CDR2 FQNEAQ (reference sequence). The CDR3 has 16 amino acids. The J segment lost 4 bases and the V segment lost 4 bases, leaving 10 bases of the junction unmatched. The DNA of the CDR3 is TGTGCCAGCAGCTCAAAGACAGGGGGCGCATTGTACGAGCAGTACTTC. It codes for CASSSKTGGALYEQYF.

This chain joins TRBV30 and TRBJ1-1, with no clear D. Looked up from germline, CDR1 is GTSNPN and CDR2 is SVGIG (reference sequence). V lost 7 bases and J lost 0, with 15 bases in between. This CDR3 is 14 amino acids long. The DNA of the CDR3 is TGTGCCTCCGTACGTACGGTTATGAACACTGAAGCTTTCTTT. Amino acid sequence: CASVRTVMNTEAFF. Based on the CDR3 plus reference TRBV30 and TRBJ1-1, the full variable domain is SQTIHQWPATLVQPVGSPLSLECTVEGTSNPNLYWYRQAAGRGLQLLFYSVGIGQISSEVPQNLSASRPQDRQFILSSKKLLLSDSGFYLCASVRTVMNTEAFFGQGTRLTVV.

This clonotype was observed a few times. The chain links TRBV5-5 to TRBJ2-7, with D possibly TRBD2 on 7 matching bases. The CDR3 has 14 residues. V shed 5 bases and J shed 6 bases, with 18 bases lying between them. Looked up from germline, CDR1 is SGHKS and CDR2 is YYEKEE (reference sequence). The CDR3 region is CASRLQGGELEQYF. In DNA, the CDR3 is TGTGCCAGCAGACTCCAAGGGGGGGAACTCGAGCAGTACTTC.

This clonotype was seen many times. CDR3 sequence: CASSPTSDYNEQFF. For the CDR3, the DNA is TGTGCCAGCAGCCCAACTAGCGACTACAATGAGCAGTTCTTC. This chain uses TRBV7-2 with TRBJ2-1; 7 positions agree with TRBD2. Germline CDR1 SGHTA, CDR2 FQGNSA. There are 14 residues in the CDR3. J gave up 3 bases and V 5 bases, and 4 bases lay outside the gene matches. Full variable domain (rest looked up from reference TRBV7-2 and TRBJ2-1): GAGVSQSPSNKVTEKGKDVELRCDPISGHTALYWYRQSLGQGLEFLIYFQGNSAPDKSGLPSDRFSAERTGGSVSTLTIQRTQQEDSAVYLCASSPTSDYNEQFFGPGTRLTVL.

The sample holds a few counts of this clonotype. V gene TRBV24-1 combines with J gene TRBJ2-2; D tentatively reads TRBD1 or TRBD2 (6 bases each). This CDR3 contains 14 residues. Trimming took off 9 bases at V and 0 bases at J, with 10 bases between the two ends. CDR1 and CDR2 from the germline V gene are KGHDR and SFDVKD. CDR3 coding DNA: TGTGCCACCCGTGGGGGGCCGAACACCGGGGAGCTGTTTTTT. Translation: CATRGGPNTGELFF.

The chain is built from TRBV20-1 and TRBJ2-7; 8 bases align to TRBD2. The CDR3 is made up of 16 amino acids. With 0 bases clipped from V and 1 base from J, the junction kept 8 bases outside the gene matches. From germline, CDR1 is DFQATT and CDR2 SNEGSKA (reference sequence). The CDR3 reads CSARDSRPSGSYEQYF. The DNA of the CDR3 is TGCAGTGCTAGAGATAGTCGGCCTAGCGGGTCCTACGAGCAGTACTTC.

The rearrangement uses TRBV10-2 and TRBJ2-7, with TRBD2 matching 10 bases. V lost 5 bases and J lost 7; bases outside the gene matches: 11. Germline V gene sequence: CDR1 WSHSY, CDR2 SAAADI. This CDR3 is built from 15 residues. The CDR3 spells CASSFTGTSAREQYF. CDR3 nucleotides: TGCGCCAGCAGTTTTACTGGGACTAGCGCCCGAGAGCAGTACTTC.

This clonotype was seen more than once but under ten times. The V call is TRBV5-1, the J call TRBJ2-2, with unresolved D. This CDR3 spans 13 amino acids. CDR1 and CDR2 (germline): SGHRS, YFSETQ. Between the trimmed V and J ends, which lost 0 bases and 7 bases, there was a span of 7 bases. CDR3 residues: CASSLGDVGELFF. In DNA form, the CDR3 reads TGCGCCAGCAGCTTGGGTGACGTCGGGGAGCTGTTTTTT.

This clonotype was counted at least ten times. V and J are TRBV18 and TRBJ2-7; 13 nucleotides align to TRBD2. This CDR3 is built from 16 residues. The trim removed 3 bases at V and 2 bases at J, leaving 4 bases unmatched. Looked up from germline, CDR1 is KGHSH and CDR2 is LQKENI. CDR3 sequence reads: CASSPEGLAGPYEQYF. The CDR3, as DNA: TGTGCCAGCTCACCGGAGGGACTAGCGGGGCCCTACGAGCAGTACTTC.

V and J are TRBV9 and TRBJ2-7; D unresolved. This CDR3 is 11 amino acids long. Looked up from germline, CDR1 is SGDLS and CDR2 is YYNGEE. V was shortened by 3 bases and J by 5 bases, with 6 bases between the two germline ends. The CDR3 sequence is CASSEGNEQYF. CDR3 DNA: TGTGCCAGCAGCGAGGGTAACGAGCAGTACTTC.

This clonotype was observed a few times. The chain uses TRBV6-5 and TRBJ2-2; possibly TRBD2 for D (6 bases). Trimming cost V 2 bases and J 1 base, with 11 bases left between them. Germline-derived CDR1 and CDR2 are MNHEY and SVGAGI. This CDR3 is 16 amino acids long. The CDR3 sequence is CASSYLGLKNTGELFF. The CDR3 coding sequence is TGTGCCAGCAGTTACCTAGGACTAAAGAACACCGGGGAGCTGTTTTTT.

The chain has TRBV20-1 and TRBJ2-1, with D possibly matching TRBD2 (5 bases). Trimming removed 3 bases from V and 5 bases from J, with 14 bases in between. CDR1 is DFQATT, CDR2 SNEGSKA, per germline (reference sequence). This CDR3 comprises 14 residues. CDR3: CSARRSGLDNEQFF. CDR3 nucleotide sequence: TGCAGTGCTAGGAGGTCGGGGTTGGACAATGAGCAGTTCTTC.

At least ten counts were recorded for this clonotype. The V gene is TRBV12-3 or TRBV12-4, the J gene TRBJ2-7; TRBD1 is a possible D gene (5 bases). This CDR3 comprises 13 residues. The germline V and J ends were trimmed by 2 bases and 3 bases, with 8 bases remaining between them. The CDR3 DNA reads TGTGCCAGCAGTTTAAAGGGGTACTACGAGCAGTACTTC. Encoded protein: CASSLKGYYEQYF.

The chain links TRBV4-3 to TRBJ2-1, with 12 positions matching TRBD2. This CDR3 contains 16 residues. CDR1 LGHNA and CDR2 YSLEER come from the germline V gene. The ends lost 0 bases at V and 7 bases at J; junction bases unmatched: 4. The CDR3 DNA is TGCGCCAGCAGCCAAGATAGCACTAGCGGGAGGAATGAGCAGTTCTTC. Translation: CASSQDSTSGRNEQFF.

This clonotype has at least ten counts. The genes are TRBV3-1 and TRBJ2-1; 11 nucleotides line up with TRBD2. The CDR3 is 18 amino acids. Germline V lookup: CDR1 LGHDT, CDR2 YNNKEL (reference sequence). The J segment lost 4 bases and the V segment lost 1 base, leaving 9 bases of the junction unmatched. CDR3 loop: CASSQVVTSGSSYNEQFF. The CDR3, as DNA: TGTGCCAGCAGCCAAGTAGTAACTAGCGGGAGTTCATACAATGAGCAGTTCTTC.